The entry that follows covers one T cell receptor beta chain sequence. Its antigen remains unidentified. Trimming took 4 bases from V and 7 from J, leaving 26 bases between them. CDR1 LGHDT and CDR2 YNNKEL come from the germline V gene (reference sequence). This CDR3 has 18 amino acids. This sample is part of a study of T-cell memory formation after mild COVID-19. Overall study: Clusters were largely donor specific.

Whole-study findings and limits: Clones which contracted sat mainly in CM and EM if CD4+, and in EMRA if CD8+. SARS-CoV-2 specificity of second-wave clones peaking day 37 was unconfirmed.

TCRdb passed the 5' RACE reads through MiXCR, listing each CDR3 protein once. The sample shows a few hundred thousand distinct CDR3 sequences, approximately 15% of them seen only once. This clonotype was obtained from a man aged 18 to 30 who had mild COVID-19 (a few samples of this study predate the infection). Cell type and time point are not known. The V gene is TRBV3-1, the J gene TRBJ1-5, with D maybe TRBD1 (6 bases). Specimen: PBMCs or a T cell subset sorted from them (not recorded which). The DNA for the CDR3 is TGTGCCAGCAGCCTATTTTTTTCTATGGGGGCGCGGGGGCAGCCCCAGCATTTT. This gives the protein CASSLFFSMGARGQPQHF. Based on the CDR3 plus reference TRBV3-1 and TRBJ1-5, the full variable domain is DTAVSQTPKYLVTQMGNDKSIKCEQNLGHDTMYWYKQDSKKFLKIMFSYNNKELIINETVPNRFSPKSPDKAHLNLHINSLELGDSAVYFCASSLFFSMGARGQPQHFGDGTRLSIL.